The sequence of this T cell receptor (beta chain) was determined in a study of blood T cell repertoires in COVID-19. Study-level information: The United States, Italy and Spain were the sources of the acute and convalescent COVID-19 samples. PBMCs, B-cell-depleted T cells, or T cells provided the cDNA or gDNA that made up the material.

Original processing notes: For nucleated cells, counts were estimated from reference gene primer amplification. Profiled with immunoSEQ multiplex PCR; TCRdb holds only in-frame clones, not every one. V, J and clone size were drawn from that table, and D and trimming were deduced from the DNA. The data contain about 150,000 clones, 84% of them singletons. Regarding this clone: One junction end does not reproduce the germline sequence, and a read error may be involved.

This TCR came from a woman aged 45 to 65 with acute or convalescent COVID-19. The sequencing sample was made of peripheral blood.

The DNA for the CDR3 is TGTGCCAGCAGTTTAGGTGCTAACCCCAATCAGCCCCAGCATTTT. Amino acids: CASSLGANPNQPQHF. J is TRBJ1-5 and V is TRBV7-6; D gene uncertain. There are 15 residues in the CDR3. The germline CDR1 and CDR2 sequences are SGHVS and FNYEAQ.